The 29 T cell receptor beta chains given below trace back to one sample, sequenced in a study of blood T cell repertoires in COVID-19 (TCRdb year 2020). Libraries were made using the immunoSEQ multiplex PCR assay. Sourced from immuneACCESS, this table was stored by TCRdb with only in-frame sequences that have V and J called. A share of the clones is absent; for the studies checked, an unresolved V gene accounts for under half, and the remainder has no known explanation. Present in this sample are 330,000 or so clones, 89% of which were seen just once. The leading ten clones occupy less than 5% of the sample. The sequenced material came from peripheral blood. The source of these receptors is a woman aged 55-69 years with COVID-19, enrolled during active disease.

This rearrangement joins TRBV6-1 to TRBJ1-4, with D maybe TRBD1 (6 bases). The length of the CDR3 is 18 residues. V gave up 1 base and J gave up 0 bases, with 15 bases separating them. Germline CDR1 MNHNS, CDR2 SASEGT. CDR3 in amino acids: CASSEGRQATATNEKLFF. The CDR3 region has the DNA TGTGCCAGCAGTGAAGGTAGACAGGCTACAGCAACTAATGAAAAACTGTTTTTT.

The CDR3 protein is CASGRNTEAFF. CDR3 nucleotide sequence: TGTGCCAGCGGGAGGAACACTGAAGCTTTCTTT. This chain joins TRBV6-5 and TRBJ1-1; no clear D. The germline gives CDR1 MNHEY, CDR2 SVGAGI. The CDR3 has 11 residues. The germline V and J ends were trimmed by 8 bases and 1 base, with 5 bases remaining between them.

This clone turned up a few times. The CDR3 sequence: CASSLDDSGASYEQYF. As DNA, the CDR3 is TGTGCCAGCAGCTTAGACGATAGCGGGGCCTCCTACGAGCAGTACTTC. The gene calls are TRBV11-3 and TRBJ2-7; 8 bases line up with TRBD2. J gave up 0 bases and V 0 bases, and 4 bases lay outside the gene matches. The germline V gene encodes CDR1 SGHNT and CDR2 YENEEA. CDR3 length: 16 amino acids.

This chain uses TRBV5-1 with TRBJ2-1; D remains unclear. Looked up from germline, CDR1 is SGHRS and CDR2 is YFSETQ. V was pared by 0 bases and J by 2 bases, with 15 bases between. The CDR3 length is 17 residues. The CDR3 DNA reads as TGCGCCAGCAGCTTGGATGGGCGCGTCGAGCCCTACAATGAGCAGTTCTTC. It specifies CASSLDGRVEPYNEQFF.

The chain uses TRBV30 and TRBJ2-7; D is possibly TRBD2 (5 bases). V dropped 8 bases and J dropped 1 base, with 12 bases sitting between them. Germline lookup yields CDR1 GTSNPN and CDR2 SVGIG (reference sequence). The CDR3 extends over 12 amino acids. CDR3 DNA sequence: TGTGCCGGTAGGAGAGGGTCCTACGAGCAGTACTTC. Translated: CAGRRGSYEQYF.

CDR3 sequence reads: CASTGQGLGYGYTF. CDR3 DNA sequence: TGTGCCAGCACGGGCCAGGGGTTAGGCTATGGCTACACCTTC. The chain links TRBV2 to TRBJ1-2; D perhaps matches TRBD1 (6 bases). The CDR3 spans 14 residues. Trimming took 7 bases from V and 4 from J, leaving 16 bases between them. Germline CDR1 reads SNHLY; CDR2 reads FYNNEI.

This chain connects TRBV4-1 to TRBJ1-6; possible D gene TRBD1, 5 bases. CDR1 MGHRA and CDR2 YSYEKL come from the germline V gene. The CDR3 is 18 residues long. The V gene lost 0 bases and the J gene lost 0 bases, with 12 bases spanning the gap. CDR3 in amino acids: CASSQEWGVSSYNSPLHF. As DNA, the CDR3 is TGCGCCAGCAGCCAAGAATGGGGGGTAAGCTCCTATAATTCACCCCTCCACTTT.

The sample holds a few counts of this clone. The V call is TRBV27, the J call TRBJ1-6, with TRBD1 matching over 7 bases. V lost 3 bases, J lost 9 bases, and 8 bases stayed unmatched. Per the germline V gene, CDR1 is MNHEY and CDR2 is SMNVEV (reference sequence). This CDR3 is 15 amino acids long. This CDR3 is CASSFRAQGSSPLHF. CDR3 sequence (DNA): TGTGCCAGCAGTTTTAGGGCACAGGGGAGTTCACCCCTCCACTTT.

The J gene is TRBJ1-3, the V gene TRBV30; D is undetermined. V dropped 6 bases and J dropped 0 bases, with 15 bases sitting between them. Germline loops: CDR1 GTSNPN, CDR2 SVGIG (reference sequence). The CDR3 runs 15 residues. The CDR3 coding sequence is TGTGCCTGTAGACGCAGAGGTTCCTCTGGAAACACCATATATTTT. It encodes CACRRRGSSGNTIYF.

The chain carries TRBV19 and TRBJ1-3, with no clear D. The CDR3 contains 14 residues. Trimming removed 3 bases at V and 0 bases at J, with 6 bases between. The V gene's germline CDR1 is LNHDA and CDR2 SQIVND (reference sequence). The CDR3 coding sequence is TGTGCCAGTAGTATCTCAGGCTCTGGAAACACCATATATTTT. It encodes CASSISGSGNTIYF.

The sample holds one count of this clone. The chain is built from TRBV25-1 and TRBJ2-3, with TRBD2 matching over 15 bases. Trimming took 3 bases from V and 6 from J; bases not matched to a gene: 7. The CDR3 is 17 residues long. Germline CDR1 reads MGHDK; CDR2 reads SYGVNS. Written as DNA, the CDR3 is TGTGCCAGCAGTGAGGGACTAGCGGGGGGTTCCGGGGATACGCAGTATTTT. It is translated as CASSEGLAGGSGDTQYF.

The table lists this clone with a few counts. The V call is TRBV28, the J call TRBJ2-7, with 9 bases aligning to TRBD2. From germline, CDR1 is MDHEN and CDR2 SYDVKM. The length of the CDR3 is 15 residues. With 3 bases clipped from V and 6 bases from J, the junction kept 9 bases outside the gene matches. CDR3 in amino acids: CASSFTGLARGEQYF. The CDR3 DNA sequence: TGTGCCAGCAGTTTCACGGGACTAGCAAGAGGCGAGCAGTACTTC.

This clone occurred once. This sequence joins TRBV6-1 and TRBJ1-4, with a possible D match to TRBD1 (6 bases). Germline loops: CDR1 MNHNS, CDR2 SASEGT. V dropped 2 bases and J dropped 8 bases, with 12 bases sitting between them. The CDR3 is 14 amino acids. The CDR3 bases are TGTGCCAGCAGTGAACACAGGGCCGGGGAAAAACTGTTTTTT. This sequence encodes CASSEHRAGEKLFF.

This chain joins TRBV5-1 and TRBJ1-6, with TRBD1 matching 11 bases. CDR3 length: 15 amino acids. The V and J ends lost 4 bases and 10 bases, in that order; junction bases with no gene match: 7. Germline-derived CDR1 and CDR2 are SGHRS and YFSETQ. In nucleotides, the CDR3 is TGCGCCAGCAGCGAAGGGACAGGGGGTAGCTCACCCCTCCACTTT. Its protein product is CASSEGTGGSSPLHF.

The rearrangement links TRBV11-3 to TRBJ2-7; no firm D call. CDR3 length equals 13 residues. Trimming removed 1 base from V and 7 bases from J, with 11 bases in between. Looked up from germline, CDR1 is SGHNT and CDR2 is YENEEA. The CDR3 DNA reads TGTGCCAGCAGCTTAGCCGGAAACGGGGAGCAGTACTTC. Protein: CASSLAGNGEQYF.

The CDR3 bases are TGTGCCAGCAGTATCCGACAGGGGACTACAGATACGCAGTATTTT. Translated, it gives CASSIRQGTTDTQYF. The J gene is TRBJ2-3, the V gene TRBV27; TRBD1 matches 8 bases. CDR3 length: 15 residues. Trimming took 5 bases from V and 3 from J; bases not matched to a gene: 7. The germline CDR1 and CDR2 sequences are MNHEY and SMNVEV (reference sequence).

The chain uses TRBV14 and TRBJ1-3, with 10 bases lining up with TRBD1. This CDR3 comprises 17 residues. Germline V gene lookup returns CDR1 SGHDN and CDR2 FVKESK. V shed 5 bases and J 0 bases; nucleotides not matched to a gene: 7. Here the CDR3 reads CASSDWTGGISGNTIYF. The CDR3 coding sequence is TGTGCCAGCAGCGATTGGACAGGGGGGATCTCTGGAAACACCATATATTTT.

The chain combines TRBV28 with TRBJ1-6; TRBD1 is a possible D gene (6 bases). The germline V and J ends were trimmed by 4 bases and 0 bases, with 19 bases remaining between them. CDR1 and CDR2 (germline): MDHEN, SYDVKM. This CDR3 region has 19 residues. The CDR3 is CASSSGTPKEISYNSPLHF. The CDR3 coding sequence is TGTGCCAGCAGTTCTGGGACACCCAAAGAAATCTCCTATAATTCACCCCTCCACTTT.

The rearrangement links TRBV6-5 to TRBJ2-2; D gene ambiguous. The CDR3 has 14 residues. Germline V gene lookup returns CDR1 MNHEY and CDR2 SVGAGI. The germline V and J ends were trimmed by 6 bases and 3 bases, with 11 bases remaining between them. The CDR3 reads CASSHAAHTGELFF. CDR3 bases: TGTGCCAGCAGCCACGCGGCGCACACCGGGGAGCTGTTTTTT.

The CDR3 reads CATSPRAANYGYTF. CDR3 bases: TGTGCCACCAGTCCCAGGGCAGCCAACTATGGCTACACCTTC. The chain uses TRBV15 and TRBJ1-2, with D possibly TRBD1 on 5 matching bases. Trimming took 6 bases from V and 2 from J, leaving 13 bases between them. CDR1 and CDR2 from the germline V gene are LNHNV and YYDKDF (reference sequence). The CDR3 covers 14 residues.

The gene calls are TRBV18 and TRBJ2-3; D not certain. The CDR3 extends over 15 amino acids. The V and J ends lost 2 bases and 0 bases respectively, with 9 bases between them. The germline gives CDR1 KGHSH, CDR2 LQKENI. The CDR3: CASSPSPISTDTQYF. The CDR3 DNA is TGTGCCAGCTCACCATCGCCTATTAGCACAGATACGCAGTATTTT.

The chain is built from TRBV6-4 and TRBJ2-3; 12 nucleotides agree with TRBD2. The CDR3 extends over 15 amino acids. Germline V gene sequence: CDR1 MRHNA, CDR2 SNTAGT. Losses at the gene ends were 6 bases for V and 2 bases for J; bases not matched to a gene: 3. The CDR3 loop is CASRGLAGPTDTQYF. CDR3 coding DNA: TGTGCCAGCAGAGGACTAGCGGGGCCCACAGATACGCAGTATTTT.

This clone was seen once. The genes are TRBV18 and TRBJ1-1, with D possibly being TRBD1 (6 bases). V was clipped by 2 bases and J by 6 bases, with 19 bases between them. This CDR3 contains 16 residues. Germline CDR1 reads KGHSH; CDR2 reads LQKENI. For the CDR3, the DNA is TGTGCCAGCTCACCATCTACCGCAGGGACAATAGCTGAAGCTTTCTTT. This encodes CASSPSTAGTIAEAFF.

The chain joins TRBV19 to TRBJ1-3; D is possibly TRBD1 (6 bases). This CDR3 region has 17 residues. Germline lookup yields CDR1 LNHDA and CDR2 SQIVND (reference sequence). The germline V and J ends were trimmed by 3 bases and 2 bases, with 17 bases remaining between them. The CDR3 DNA reads as TGTGCCAGTAGTATCCCCCCGGGGGGGCAAACTGGAAACACCATATATTTT. Its protein product is CASSIPPGGQTGNTIYF.

The rearrangement links TRBV5-1 to TRBJ2-7, with 9 positions matching TRBD1. The germline gives CDR1 SGHRS, CDR2 YFSETQ. V gave up 0 bases and J gave up 3 bases; unmatched junction bases: 10. This CDR3 contains 17 residues. CDR3 nucleotides: TGCGCCAGCAGCTTGGCCGGGACAGGGATTGGAGGCTACGAGCAGTACTTC. The encoded protein is CASSLAGTGIGGYEQYF.

This sequence joins TRBV6-2 or TRBV6-3 and TRBJ1-5, with 12 bases that match TRBD1. The germline V gene encodes CDR1 MNHEY and CDR2 SVGEGT. The ends lost 2 bases at V and 0 bases at J; junction bases unmatched: 8. This CDR3 spans 19 amino acids. CDR3 sequence reads: CASSYHNRDRGLSNQPQHF. DNA for the CDR3: TGTGCCAGCAGTTACCATAACCGGGACAGGGGGCTTAGCAATCAGCCCCAGCATTTT.

The count of this clone is one. The chain combines TRBV7-9 with TRBJ1-3; TRBD1 is a possible D gene (6 bases). The ends were cut back, 3 bases at V and 3 bases at J, with 12 bases in the middle. Germline values: CDR1 SEHNR, CDR2 FQNEAQ (reference sequence). The CDR3 is 15 amino acids. CDR3 region: CASSLRGAIGNTIYF. The CDR3 nucleotides read TGTGCCAGCAGCTTGCGGGGGGCGATTGGAAACACCATATATTTT.

The chain joins TRBV5-1 to TRBJ2-3; 7 nucleotides align to TRBD1. With V trimmed by 4 bases and J by 1 base, 6 bases remained unmatched. The CDR3 covers 15 residues. CDR1 is SGHRS, CDR2 YFSETQ, per germline. In nucleotides, the CDR3 is TGCGCCAGCAGCAGTACAGGGGTGGGCACAGATACGCAGTATTTT. Encoded protein: CASSSTGVGTDTQYF.

This clone was found a few times. The chain combines TRBV2 with TRBJ1-2, with D uncertain. The V end lost 7 bases, the J end lost 1 base, and 7 bases lay between the germline ends. This CDR3 spans 12 amino acids. From germline, CDR1 is SNHLY and CDR2 FYNNEI. The CDR3, as DNA: TGTGCCAGCAAAGCATTTAACTATGGCTACACCTTC. Amino acid sequence: CASKAFNYGYTF.